The source of this TCR beta chain is a study of cytotoxic CD8 clonotypes in ibrutinib-treated CLL. Study summary: The sample average was 255,043 productive templates and tens of thousands of productive rearrangements.

V gave up 2 bases and J gave up 1 base, with 8 bases separating them. Germline lookup yields CDR1 LNHNV and CDR2 YYDKDF (reference sequence). The length of the CDR3 is 15 residues. The source of around 1.8 micrograms of genomic DNA for TCR beta libraries was cryopreserved PBMCs. Libraries were prepared by immunoSEQ multiplex PCR; TCRdb keeps only in-frame clonotypes and omits some of them. The sample holds around 92,000 clones; around 77% are singletons and the top ten take just under 25%. This TCR was recovered from a human donor with chronic lymphocytic leukemia. The material sequenced was PBMCs, taken after 24 months of ibrutinib treatment. J is TRBJ1-4 and V is TRBV15; D call uncertain. CDR3 in amino acids: CATSRLTGTNEKLFF. CDR3 nucleotide sequence: TGTGCCACCAGCAGATTGACGGGAACTAATGAAAAACTGTTTTTT.